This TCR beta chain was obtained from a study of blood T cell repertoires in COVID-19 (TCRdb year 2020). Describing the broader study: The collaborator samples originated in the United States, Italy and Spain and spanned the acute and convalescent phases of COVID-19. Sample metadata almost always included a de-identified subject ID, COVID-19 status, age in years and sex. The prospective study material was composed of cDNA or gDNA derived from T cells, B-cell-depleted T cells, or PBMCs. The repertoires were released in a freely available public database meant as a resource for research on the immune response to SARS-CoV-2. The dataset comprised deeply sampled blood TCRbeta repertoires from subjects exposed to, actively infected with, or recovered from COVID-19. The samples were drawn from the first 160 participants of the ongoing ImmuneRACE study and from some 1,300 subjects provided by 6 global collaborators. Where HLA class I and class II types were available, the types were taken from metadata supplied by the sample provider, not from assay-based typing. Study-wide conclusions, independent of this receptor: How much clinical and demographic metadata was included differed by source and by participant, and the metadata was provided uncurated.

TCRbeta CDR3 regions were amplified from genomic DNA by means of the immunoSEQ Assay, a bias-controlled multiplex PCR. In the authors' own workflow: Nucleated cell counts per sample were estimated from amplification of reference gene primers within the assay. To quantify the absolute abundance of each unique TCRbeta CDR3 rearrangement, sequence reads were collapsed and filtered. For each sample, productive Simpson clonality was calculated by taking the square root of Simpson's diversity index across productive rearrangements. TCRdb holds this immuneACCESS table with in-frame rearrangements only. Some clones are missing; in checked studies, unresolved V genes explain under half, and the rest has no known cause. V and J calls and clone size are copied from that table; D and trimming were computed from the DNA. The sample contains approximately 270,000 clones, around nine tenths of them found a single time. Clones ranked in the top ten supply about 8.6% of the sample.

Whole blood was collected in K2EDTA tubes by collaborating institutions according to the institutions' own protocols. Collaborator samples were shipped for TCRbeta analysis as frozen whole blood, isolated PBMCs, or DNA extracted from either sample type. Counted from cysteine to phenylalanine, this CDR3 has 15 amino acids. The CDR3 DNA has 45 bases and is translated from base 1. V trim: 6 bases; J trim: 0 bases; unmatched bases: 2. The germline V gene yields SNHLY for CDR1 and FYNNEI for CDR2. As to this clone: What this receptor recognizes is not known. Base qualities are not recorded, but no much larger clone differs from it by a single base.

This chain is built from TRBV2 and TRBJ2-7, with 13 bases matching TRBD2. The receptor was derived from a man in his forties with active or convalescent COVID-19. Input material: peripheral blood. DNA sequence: TGTGCCAGCAGCGGGACTAGCGGGAACTCCTACGAGCAGTACTTC. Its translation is CASSGTSGNSYEQYF.